The clone carrying this TCR beta chain was counted once. In the authors' methods: Estimates of nucleated cell counts were drawn from the amplification of reference gene primers. Method: immunoSEQ multiplex PCR; TCRdb's copy keeps in-frame clones and lacks some. That table gives V, J and clone size, and the DNA gave D and trimming. The sample carries roughly 150,000 clones, around nine tenths recorded once. Seattle's cohort entered during active infection and was followed longitudinally. The sample originates from a study of blood T cell repertoires in COVID-19. Turning to the study itself: Acute and convalescent COVID-19 samples came from the United States, Italy and Spain. In each case, the material was cDNA or gDNA derived from T cells, B-cell-depleted T cells, or PBMCs.

Per germline, CDR1 SGHNT and CDR2 YYREEE (reference sequence). The CDR3 runs 11 residues. V gave up 3 bases and J gave up 6 bases, with 3 bases separating them. This sequence was found in a woman between 65 and 79 years old with COVID-19, enrolled during active disease. Sequencing was carried out using peripheral blood. The V and J genes are TRBV5-4 and TRBJ2-2, with no clear D. CDR3 coding DNA: TGTGCCAGCAGCTCGGCCGGGGAGCTGTTTTTT. Translating it yields CASSSAGELFF.